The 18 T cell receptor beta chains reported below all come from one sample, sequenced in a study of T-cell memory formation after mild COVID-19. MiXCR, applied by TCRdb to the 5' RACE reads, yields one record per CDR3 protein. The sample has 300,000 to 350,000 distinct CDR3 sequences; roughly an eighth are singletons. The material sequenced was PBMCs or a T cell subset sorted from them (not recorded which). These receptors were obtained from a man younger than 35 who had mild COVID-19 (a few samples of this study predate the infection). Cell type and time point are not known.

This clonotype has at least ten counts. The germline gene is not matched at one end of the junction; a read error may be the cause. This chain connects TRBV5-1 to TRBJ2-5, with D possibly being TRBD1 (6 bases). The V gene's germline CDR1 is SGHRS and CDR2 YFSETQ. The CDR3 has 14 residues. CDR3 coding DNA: TGTGCCAGCAGCTTAGGGACAAACCAAGAGACCCAGTACTTC. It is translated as CASSLGTNQETQYF.

The CDR3 here is CASRDANTGELFF. DNA for the CDR3: TGTGCCAGCAGGGACGCGAACACCGGGGAGCTGTTTTTT. The chain couples TRBV7-9 to TRBJ2-2, with D uncertain. Germline CDR1 is SEHNR and CDR2 is FQNEAQ (reference sequence). The CDR3 sequence is 13 residues long. Trimming stripped 6 bases from V and 0 bases from J, with 5 bases between.

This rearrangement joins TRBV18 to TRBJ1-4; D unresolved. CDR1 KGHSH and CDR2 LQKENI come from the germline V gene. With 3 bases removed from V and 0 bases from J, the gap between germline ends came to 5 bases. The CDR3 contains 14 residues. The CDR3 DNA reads TGTGCCAGCTCACCTGAGGCAACTAATGAAAAACTGTTTTTT. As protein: CASSPEATNEKLFF.

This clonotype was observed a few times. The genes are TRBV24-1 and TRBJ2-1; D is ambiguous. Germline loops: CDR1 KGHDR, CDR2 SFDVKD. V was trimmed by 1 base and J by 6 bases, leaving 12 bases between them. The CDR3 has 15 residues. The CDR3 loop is CATSDFGRSANEQFF. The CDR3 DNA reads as TGTGCCACCAGTGATTTCGGCAGGTCGGCCAATGAGCAGTTCTTC.

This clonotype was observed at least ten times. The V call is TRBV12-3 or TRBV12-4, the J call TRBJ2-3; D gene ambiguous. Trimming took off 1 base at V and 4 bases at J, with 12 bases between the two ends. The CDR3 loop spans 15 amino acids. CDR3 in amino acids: CASSLGLVSADTQYF. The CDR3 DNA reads TGTGCCAGCAGTTTAGGCCTAGTATCCGCAGATACGCAGTATTTT.

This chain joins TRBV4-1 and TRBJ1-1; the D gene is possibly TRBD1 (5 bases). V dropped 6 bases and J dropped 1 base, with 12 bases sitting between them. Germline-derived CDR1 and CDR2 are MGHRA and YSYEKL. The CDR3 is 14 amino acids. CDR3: CASSSGWANTEAFF. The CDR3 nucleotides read TGCGCCAGCAGTTCAGGGTGGGCGAACACTGAAGCTTTCTTT.

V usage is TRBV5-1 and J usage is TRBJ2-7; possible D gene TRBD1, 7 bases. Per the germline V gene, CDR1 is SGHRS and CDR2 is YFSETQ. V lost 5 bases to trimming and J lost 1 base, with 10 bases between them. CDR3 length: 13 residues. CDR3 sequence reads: CASSAGQSYEQYF. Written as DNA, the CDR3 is TGCGCCAGCAGTGCGGGACAGTCCTACGAGCAGTACTTC.

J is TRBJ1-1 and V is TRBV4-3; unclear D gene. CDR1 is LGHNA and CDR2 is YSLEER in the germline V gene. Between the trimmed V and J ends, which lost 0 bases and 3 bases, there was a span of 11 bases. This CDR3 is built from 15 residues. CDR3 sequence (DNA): TGCGCCAGCAGCCAAGATGAGGCTGGAGACACTGAAGCTTTCTTT. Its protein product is CASSQDEAGDTEAFF.

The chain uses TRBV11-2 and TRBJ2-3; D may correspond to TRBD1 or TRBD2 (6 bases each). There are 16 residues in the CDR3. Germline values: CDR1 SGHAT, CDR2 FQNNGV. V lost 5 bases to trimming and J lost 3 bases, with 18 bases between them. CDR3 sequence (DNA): TGTGCCAGCAGCCTGGTCGGGGGCGCGAGGACAGATACGCAGTATTTT. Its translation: CASSLVGGARTDTQYF.

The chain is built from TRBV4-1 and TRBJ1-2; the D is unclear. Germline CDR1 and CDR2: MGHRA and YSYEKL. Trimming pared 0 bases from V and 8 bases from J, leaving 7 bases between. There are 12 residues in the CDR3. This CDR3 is CASSQDMEGYTF. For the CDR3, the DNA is TGCGCCAGCAGCCAAGATATGGAGGGCTACACCTTC.

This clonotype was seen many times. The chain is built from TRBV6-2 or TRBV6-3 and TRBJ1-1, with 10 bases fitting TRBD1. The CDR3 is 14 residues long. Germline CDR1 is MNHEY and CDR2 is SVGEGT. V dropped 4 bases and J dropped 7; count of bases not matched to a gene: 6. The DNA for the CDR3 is TGTGCCAGCAGTTGGGACAGGGGAACAAATGAAGCTTTCTTT. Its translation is CASSWDRGTNEAFF.

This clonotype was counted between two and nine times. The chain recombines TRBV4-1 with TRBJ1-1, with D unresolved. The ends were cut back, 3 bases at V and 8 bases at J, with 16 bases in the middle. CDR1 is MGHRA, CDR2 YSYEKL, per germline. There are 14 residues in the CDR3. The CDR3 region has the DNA TGCGCCAGCAGCCAGTACAGCACTACAACCGAAGCTTTCTTT. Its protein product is CASSQYSTTTEAFF.

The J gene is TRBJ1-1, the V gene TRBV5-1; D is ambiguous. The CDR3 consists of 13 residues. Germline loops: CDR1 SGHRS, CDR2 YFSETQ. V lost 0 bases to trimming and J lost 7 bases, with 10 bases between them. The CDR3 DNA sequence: TGCGCCAGCAGCTTGGGGCAAGAGATTGAAGCTTTCTTT. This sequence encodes CASSLGQEIEAFF.

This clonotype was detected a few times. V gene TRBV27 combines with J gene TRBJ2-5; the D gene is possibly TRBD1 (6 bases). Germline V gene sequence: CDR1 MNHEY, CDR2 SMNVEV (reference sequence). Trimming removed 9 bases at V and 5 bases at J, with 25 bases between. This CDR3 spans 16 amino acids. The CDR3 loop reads CARPPSGDPLLETQYF. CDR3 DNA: TGTGCCAGGCCGCCGTCAGGGGACCCTCTCCTCGAGACCCAGTACTTC.

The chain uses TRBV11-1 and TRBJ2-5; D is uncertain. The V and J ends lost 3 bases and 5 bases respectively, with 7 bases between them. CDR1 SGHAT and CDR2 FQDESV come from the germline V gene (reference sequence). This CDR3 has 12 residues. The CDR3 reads CASSFPLETQYF. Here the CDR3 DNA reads TGTGCCAGCAGCTTTCCCCTTGAGACCCAGTACTTC.

CDR3 sequence reads: CSATPGTGKEAFF. CDR3 nucleotide sequence: TGCAGTGCCACCCCCGGGACAGGGAAGGAAGCTTTCTTT. This rearrangement joins TRBV20-1 to TRBJ1-1; 9 bases line up with TRBD1. Germline V gene lookup returns CDR1 DFQATT and CDR2 SNEGSKA (reference sequence). J lost 8 bases, V lost 6 bases, and 10 bases had no gene match. The CDR3 is 13 amino acids.

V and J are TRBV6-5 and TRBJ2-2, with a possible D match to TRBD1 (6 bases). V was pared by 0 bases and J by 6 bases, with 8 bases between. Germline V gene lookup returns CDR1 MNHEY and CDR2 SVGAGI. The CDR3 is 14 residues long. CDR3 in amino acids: CASSYSRGPGELFF. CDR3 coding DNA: TGTGCCAGCAGTTACTCCAGGGGTCCCGGGGAGCTGTTTTTT.

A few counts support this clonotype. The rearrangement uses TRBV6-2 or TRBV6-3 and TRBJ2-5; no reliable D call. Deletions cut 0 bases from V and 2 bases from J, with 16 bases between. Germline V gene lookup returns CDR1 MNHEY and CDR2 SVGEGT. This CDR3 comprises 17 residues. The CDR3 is CASSYSYTRTLQETQYF. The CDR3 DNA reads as TGTGCCAGCAGTTACTCGTACACCCGTACCCTGCAAGAGACCCAGTACTTC.